This TCR beta chain was sequenced during a study of technical replicates of blood from a few donors (dated 2017 in TCRdb). Turning to this clone: Its recognized antigen is unknown. Per-base qualities were not stored, and no clone one base away is much larger.

Trimming costs V 1 base and J 8 bases, and their ends lie 15 bases apart. Spanning cysteine to phenylalanine, the CDR3 consists of 14 amino acids. The entry retains the CDR3 DNA only, 42 bases that are in frame from base 1. For CDR1 and CDR2, the germline V gene (reference sequence) lists SEHNR and FQNEAQ. Libraries were constructed by the immunoSEQ multiplex PCR assay. TCRdb retrieved this table from immuneACCESS and kept in-frame rearrangements only. Not all clones are present; in checked studies, unresolved V genes account for under half, and no reason is known for the remainder. Across this sample there are tens of thousands of clones, with around nine tenths seen only once. More than 4.5% of the sample is taken by the ten largest.

Sequenced input: PBMCs. The rearrangement joined TRBV7-9 to TRBJ2-7, and the D gene may be TRBD2, 5 bases matching. This clonotype was obtained from a human donor in good health. Some clones in this sample may be carry-over from other donors' samples. The CDR3 amino acid sequence is: CASSLVGRGRKQYF. The nucleotides are TGTGCCAGCAGCTTAGTTGGTCGGGGAAGGAAGCAGTACTTC. With the rest looked up from the reference TRBV7-9 and TRBJ2-7 genes rather than sequenced, the full variable domain is DTGVSQNPRHKITKRGQNVTFRCDPISEHNRLYWYRQTLGQGPEFLTYFQNEAQLEKSRLLSDRFSAERPKGSFSTLEIQRTEQGDSAMYLCASSLVGRGRKQYFGPGTRLTVT.